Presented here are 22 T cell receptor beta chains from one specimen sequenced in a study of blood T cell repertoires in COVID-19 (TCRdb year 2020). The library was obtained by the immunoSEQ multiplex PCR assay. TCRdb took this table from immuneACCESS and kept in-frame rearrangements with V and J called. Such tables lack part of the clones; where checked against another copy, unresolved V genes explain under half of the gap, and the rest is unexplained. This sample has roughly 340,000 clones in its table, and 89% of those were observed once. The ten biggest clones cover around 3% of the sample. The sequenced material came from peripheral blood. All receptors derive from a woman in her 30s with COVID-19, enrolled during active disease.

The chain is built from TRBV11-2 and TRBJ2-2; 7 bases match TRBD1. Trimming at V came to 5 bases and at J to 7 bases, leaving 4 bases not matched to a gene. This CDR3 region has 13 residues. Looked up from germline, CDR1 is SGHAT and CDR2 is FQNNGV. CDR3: CASSPGTVGELFF. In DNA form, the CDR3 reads TGTGCCAGCAGCCCGGGGACAGTCGGGGAGCTGTTTTTT.

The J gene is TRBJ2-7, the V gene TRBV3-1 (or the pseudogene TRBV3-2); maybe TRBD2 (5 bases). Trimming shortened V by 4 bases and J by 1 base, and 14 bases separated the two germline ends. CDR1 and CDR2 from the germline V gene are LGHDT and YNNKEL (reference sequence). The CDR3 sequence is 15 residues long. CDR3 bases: TGTGCCAGCAGCCCCCGCAGCGGACCATCCTACGAGCAGTACGTC. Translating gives CASSPRSGPSYEQYV.

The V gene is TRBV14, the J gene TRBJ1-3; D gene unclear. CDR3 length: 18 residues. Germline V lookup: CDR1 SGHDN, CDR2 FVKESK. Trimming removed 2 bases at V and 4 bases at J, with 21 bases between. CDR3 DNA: TGTGCCAGCAGCCAAAATGATGTTACGGGATATGGAGGAAACACCATATATTTT. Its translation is CASSQNDVTGYGGNTIYF.

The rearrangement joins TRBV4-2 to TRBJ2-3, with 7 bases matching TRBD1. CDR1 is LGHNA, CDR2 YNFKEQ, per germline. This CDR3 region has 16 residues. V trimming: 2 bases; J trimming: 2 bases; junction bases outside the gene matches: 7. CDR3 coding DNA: TGTGCCAGCAGCCAATTTTCGGACAGGCCCACAGATACGCAGTATTTT. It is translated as CASSQFSDRPTDTQYF.

CDR3 bases: TGTGCCAGTTGGGGGGGATCAGAGACCCAGTACTTC. Translating gives CASWGGSETQYF. The J gene is TRBJ2-5, the V gene TRBV12-3 or TRBV12-4, with 7 bases that match TRBD2. Losses at the gene ends were 9 bases for V and 4 bases for J; bases not matched to a gene: 5. There are 12 residues in the CDR3.

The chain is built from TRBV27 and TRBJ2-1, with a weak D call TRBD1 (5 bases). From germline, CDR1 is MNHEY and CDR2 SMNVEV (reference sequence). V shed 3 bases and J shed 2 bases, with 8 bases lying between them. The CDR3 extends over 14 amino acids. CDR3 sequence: CASSLKGPYNEQFF. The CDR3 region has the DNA TGTGCCAGCAGTTTGAAGGGGCCCTACAATGAGCAGTTCTTC.

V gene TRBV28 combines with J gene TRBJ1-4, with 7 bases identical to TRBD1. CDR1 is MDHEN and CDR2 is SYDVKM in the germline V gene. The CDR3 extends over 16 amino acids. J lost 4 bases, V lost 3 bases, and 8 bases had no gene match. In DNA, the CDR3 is TGTGCCAGCAGTTTCGGACAGGTTCGAATTAATGAAAAACTGTTTTTT. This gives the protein CASSFGQVRINEKLFF. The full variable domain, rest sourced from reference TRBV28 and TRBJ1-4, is DVKVTQSSRYLVKRTGEKVFLECVQDMDHENMFWYRQDPGLGLRLIYFSYDVKMKEKGDIPEGYSVSREKKERFSLILESASTNQTSMYLCASSFGQVRINEKLFFGSGTQLSVL.

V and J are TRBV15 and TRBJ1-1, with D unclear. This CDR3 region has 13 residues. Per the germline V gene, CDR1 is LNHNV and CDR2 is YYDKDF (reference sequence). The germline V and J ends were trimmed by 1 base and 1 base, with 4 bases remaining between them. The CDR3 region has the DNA TGTGCCACCAGCAGAGCTTGGAACACTGAAGCTTTCTTT. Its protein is CATSRAWNTEAFF.

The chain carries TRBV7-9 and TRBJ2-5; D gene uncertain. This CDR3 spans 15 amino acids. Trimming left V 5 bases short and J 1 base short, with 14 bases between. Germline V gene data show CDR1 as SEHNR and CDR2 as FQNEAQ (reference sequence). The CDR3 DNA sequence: TGTGCCAGCAGCACTTGGCTGGGCTCCCAAGAGACCCAGTACTTC. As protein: CASSTWLGSQETQYF.

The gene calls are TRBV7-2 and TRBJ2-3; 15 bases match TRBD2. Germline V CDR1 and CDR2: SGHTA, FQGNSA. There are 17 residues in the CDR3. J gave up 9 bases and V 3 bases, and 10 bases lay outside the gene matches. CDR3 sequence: CASSFQGLAGGGGTQYF. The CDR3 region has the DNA TGTGCCAGCAGCTTCCAGGGACTAGCGGGGGGAGGTGGGACGCAGTATTTT.

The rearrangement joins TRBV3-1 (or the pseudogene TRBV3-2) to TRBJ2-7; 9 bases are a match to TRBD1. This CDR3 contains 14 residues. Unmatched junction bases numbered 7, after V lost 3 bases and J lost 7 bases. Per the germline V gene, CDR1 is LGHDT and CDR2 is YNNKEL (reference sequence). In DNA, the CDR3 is TGTGCCAGCAGCCAGGTACAGGGGGCGGGAGAGCAGTACTTC. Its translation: CASSQVQGAGEQYF.

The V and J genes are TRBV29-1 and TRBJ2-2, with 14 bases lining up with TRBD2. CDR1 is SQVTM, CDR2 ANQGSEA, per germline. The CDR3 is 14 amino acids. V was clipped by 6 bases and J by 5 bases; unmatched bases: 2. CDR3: CSVRLAGGTGELFF. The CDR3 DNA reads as TGCAGCGTCAGACTAGCGGGGGGGACCGGGGAGCTGTTTTTT.

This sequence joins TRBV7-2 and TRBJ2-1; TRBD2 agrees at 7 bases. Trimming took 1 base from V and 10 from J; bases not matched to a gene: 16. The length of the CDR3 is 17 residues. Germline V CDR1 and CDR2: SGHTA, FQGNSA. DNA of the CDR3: TGTGCCAGCAGCTTAGGCTACCGACTAGGCGGGGGTAACGAGCAGTTCTTC. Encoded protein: CASSLGYRLGGGNEQFF.

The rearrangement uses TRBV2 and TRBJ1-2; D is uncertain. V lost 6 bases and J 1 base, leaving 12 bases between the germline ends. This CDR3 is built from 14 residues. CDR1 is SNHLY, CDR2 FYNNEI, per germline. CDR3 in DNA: TGTGCCAGCAGAGCACAGCAAGTTAACTATGGCTACACCTTC. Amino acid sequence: CASRAQQVNYGYTF.

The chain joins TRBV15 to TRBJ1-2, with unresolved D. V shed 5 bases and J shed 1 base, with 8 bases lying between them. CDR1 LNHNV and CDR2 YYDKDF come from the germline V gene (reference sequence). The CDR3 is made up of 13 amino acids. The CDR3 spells CATSFTVNYGYTF. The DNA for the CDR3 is TGTGCCACCAGCTTTACAGTTAACTATGGCTACACCTTC.

The CDR3 loop is CASSLDGGAWNIQYF. CDR3 bases: TGTGCCAGCAGCTTAGATGGGGGGGCTTGGAACATTCAGTACTTC. This chain links TRBV11-2 with TRBJ2-4; possibly TRBD2 for D (7 bases). Trimming cost V 0 bases and J 7 bases, with 13 bases left between them. The CDR3 consists of 15 residues. Germline CDR1 is SGHAT and CDR2 is FQNNGV.

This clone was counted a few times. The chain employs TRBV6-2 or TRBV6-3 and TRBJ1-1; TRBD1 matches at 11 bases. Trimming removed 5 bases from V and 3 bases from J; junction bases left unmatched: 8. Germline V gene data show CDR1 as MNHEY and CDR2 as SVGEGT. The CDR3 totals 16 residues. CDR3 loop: CASSNLGQGEDTEAFF. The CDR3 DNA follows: TGTGCCAGCAGTAACCTGGGACAGGGGGAGGACACTGAAGCTTTCTTT.

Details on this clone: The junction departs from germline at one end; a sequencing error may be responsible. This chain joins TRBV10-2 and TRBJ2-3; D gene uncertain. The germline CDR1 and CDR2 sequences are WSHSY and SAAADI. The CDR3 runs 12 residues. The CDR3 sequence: CASSGSTDTQYF. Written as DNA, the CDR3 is TGCGCCAGCAGTGGAAGCACCGATACGCAGTATTTT.

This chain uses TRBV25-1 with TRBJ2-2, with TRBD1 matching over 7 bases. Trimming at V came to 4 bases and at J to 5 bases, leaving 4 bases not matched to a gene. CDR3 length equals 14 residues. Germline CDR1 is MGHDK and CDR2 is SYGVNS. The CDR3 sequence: CASSVTGSTGELFF. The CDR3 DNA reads TGTGCCAGCAGTGTGACAGGGTCAACCGGGGAGCTGTTTTTT.

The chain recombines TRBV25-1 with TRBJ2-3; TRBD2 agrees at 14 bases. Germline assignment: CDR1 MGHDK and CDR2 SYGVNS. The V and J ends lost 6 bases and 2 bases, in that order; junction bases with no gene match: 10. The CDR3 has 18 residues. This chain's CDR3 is CASSPGTSGGLYTDTQYF. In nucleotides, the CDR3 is TGTGCCAGCAGCCCTGGGACTAGCGGGGGACTGTACACAGATACGCAGTATTTT.

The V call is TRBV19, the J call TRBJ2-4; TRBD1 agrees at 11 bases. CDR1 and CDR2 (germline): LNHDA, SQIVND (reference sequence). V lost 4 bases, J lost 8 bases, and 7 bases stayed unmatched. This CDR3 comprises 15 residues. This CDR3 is CASSRTGGAGDIQYF. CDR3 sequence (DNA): TGTGCCAGTAGTAGGACAGGGGGCGCGGGGGACATTCAGTACTTC.

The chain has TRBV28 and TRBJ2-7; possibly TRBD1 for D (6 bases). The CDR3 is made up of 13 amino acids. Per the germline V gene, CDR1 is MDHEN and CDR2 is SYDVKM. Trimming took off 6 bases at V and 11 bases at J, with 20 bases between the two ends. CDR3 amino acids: CASRNPTQGYEYF. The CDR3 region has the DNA TGTGCCAGCAGAAATCCGACGCAGGGGTACGAGTACTTC.